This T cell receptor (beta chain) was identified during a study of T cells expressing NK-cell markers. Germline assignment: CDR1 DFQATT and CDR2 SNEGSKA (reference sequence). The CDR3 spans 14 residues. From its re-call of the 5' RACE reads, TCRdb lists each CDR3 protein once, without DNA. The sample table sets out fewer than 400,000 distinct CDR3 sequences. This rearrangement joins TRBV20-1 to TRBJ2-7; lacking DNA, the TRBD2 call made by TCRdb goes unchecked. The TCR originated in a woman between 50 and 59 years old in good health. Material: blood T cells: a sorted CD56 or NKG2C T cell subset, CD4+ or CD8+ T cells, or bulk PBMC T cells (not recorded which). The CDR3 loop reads CSATLASHAYEQYF.